A selection of T cell receptor beta chains follows, all from one sample in a study of blood T cells in healthy people across ages. TCRdb analysed the 5' RACE reads with MiXCR anew, one entry per CDR3 protein. The sample has 1,300,000 or so distinct CDR3 sequences, roughly 60% seen once. The sample taken for sequencing was blood. The receptor source for this set is a man in his late teens or twenties in good health. The CDR3 runs from the conserved cysteine through the conserved F or W. The order of the fields is D gene, clone size, V gene, J gene, CDR3 DNA, CDR3 protein. A D gene is named only where the DNA matches it firmly. Expanded clones are given a class, and other clones once, few, many or no size at all.

d_call: NA; clone_size: once; v_call: TRBV28; j_call: TRBJ2-1; cdr3_nt: TGTGCCAGCACGCCCCTGCCGTCCTACAAGGAGCAGTTCTTC; cdr3_aa: CASTPLPSYKEQFF
d_call: NA; clone_size: few; v_call: TRBV7-9; j_call: TRBJ2-1; cdr3_nt: TGTGCCGGTTCCCTCGGGGGCTCCCCCTACAATGAGCAGTTCTTC; cdr3_aa: CAGSLGGSPYNEQFF
d_call: NA; clone_size: few; v_call: TRBV6-4; j_call: TRBJ2-1; cdr3_nt: TGTGCCAGCAGTGACTCTCTAGTGGGTGAGCAGTTCTTC; cdr3_aa: CASSDSLVGEQFF
d_call: NA; clone_size: few; v_call: TRBV6-2/TRBV6-3; j_call: TRBJ2-7; cdr3_nt: TGTGCCAGCAGTCGGGCCCCCAACGAGCAGTACTTC; cdr3_aa: CASSRAPNEQYF
d_call: NA; clone_size: NA; v_call: TRBV29-1; j_call: TRBJ2-1; cdr3_nt: TGCAGCGCTGGGGGCCCGATTCGGCCCTCCTACAATGAGCAGTTCTTC; cdr3_aa: CSAGGPIRPSYNEQFF
d_call: NA; clone_size: NA; v_call: TRBV12-5; j_call: TRBJ1-5; cdr3_nt: TGTGCTAGTGGTGAGCAGGGGTTCAAGCCCCAGCATTTT; cdr3_aa: CASGEQGFKPQHF
d_call: NA; clone_size: few; v_call: TRBV15; j_call: TRBJ2-1; cdr3_nt: TGTGCCACCAGTTTAAGAGGGAATGACAATGAGCAGTTCTTC; cdr3_aa: CATSLRGNDNEQFF
d_call: NA; clone_size: NA; v_call: TRBV28; j_call: TRBJ2-3; cdr3_nt: TGTGCCAGCAGACTCCCCGGTACAGATACGCAGTATTTT; cdr3_aa: CASRLPGTDTQYF
d_call: TRBD2; clone_size: NA; v_call: TRBV7-8; j_call: TRBJ2-5; cdr3_nt: TGTGCCAGCAGCTCGACTCTAGCGGGAGAAGAGACCCAGTACTTC; cdr3_aa: CASSSTLAGEETQYF
d_call: NA; clone_size: once; v_call: TRBV12-3/TRBV12-4; j_call: TRBJ2-2; cdr3_nt: TGTGCCAGCCGCTGGGACACCGGGGAGCTGTTTTTT; cdr3_aa: CASRWDTGELFF
d_call: TRBD2; clone_size: few; v_call: TRBV4-1; j_call: TRBJ2-1; cdr3_nt: TGCGCCAGCAGCCAGGTCGGGGGGGACTACAATGAGCAGTTCTTC; cdr3_aa: CASSQVGGDYNEQFF
d_call: NA; clone_size: NA; v_call: TRBV7-9; j_call: TRBJ2-1; cdr3_nt: TGTGCCAGCAGCTTTGATTCCGAGACAGGTAGCTCCTACAATGAGCAGTTCTTC; cdr3_aa: CASSFDSETGSSYNEQFF
d_call: NA; clone_size: few; v_call: TRBV19; j_call: TRBJ1-2; cdr3_nt: TGTGCCAGTAGTACTTTCTCCTTCCTCTCGACCCATGGCTACACCTTC; cdr3_aa: CASSTFSFLSTHGYTF
d_call: TRBD2; clone_size: NA; v_call: TRBV29-1; j_call: TRBJ2-3; cdr3_nt: TGCAGCGTCCAGGGGGTAGCGGGGGCCGTGCGCACAGGTACGCAGTATTTT; cdr3_aa: CSVQGVAGAVRTGTQYF
d_call: TRBD1; clone_size: NA; v_call: TRBV5-1; j_call: TRBJ2-4; cdr3_nt: TGCGCCAGCAGCTCCGGGACAGGGTTTGCCAAAAACATTCAGTACTTC; cdr3_aa: CASSSGTGFAKNIQYF
d_call: TRBD2; clone_size: NA; v_call: TRBV3-1; j_call: TRBJ2-5; cdr3_nt: TGTGCCAGCAGCCAAATCTCTCGCAGCGGGGATTGGGAGACCCAGTACTTC; cdr3_aa: CASSQISRSGDWETQYF
d_call: NA; clone_size: NA; v_call: TRBV4-1; j_call: TRBJ2-4; cdr3_nt: TGCGCCAGCAGCCAAAATGGTTTAGAGGAGTACTTC; cdr3_aa: CASSQNGLEEYF
d_call: NA; clone_size: NA; v_call: TRBV6-5; j_call: TRBJ2-4; cdr3_nt: TGTGCCAGCGGAACAGGAGAAAACATTCAGTACTTC; cdr3_aa: CASGTGENIQYF
d_call: TRBD1; clone_size: NA; v_call: TRBV20-1; j_call: TRBJ1-1; cdr3_nt: TGCAGCACAGGGGGATTGAACACTGAAGCTTTCTTT; cdr3_aa: CSTGGLNTEAFF
d_call: TRBD2; clone_size: NA; v_call: TRBV11-1; j_call: TRBJ2-2; cdr3_nt: TGTGCCAGCAGCAAACTAGCGGGACAAAGCGGGGAGCTGTTTTTT; cdr3_aa: CASSKLAGQSGELFF
d_call: TRBD2; clone_size: NA; v_call: TRBV12-3/TRBV12-4; j_call: TRBJ2-1; cdr3_nt: TGTGCCAGCAGCCCCGGGACTAATTCGTTCTTC; cdr3_aa: CASSPGTNSFF
d_call: NA; clone_size: once; v_call: TRBV27; j_call: TRBJ2-1; cdr3_nt: TGTGCCAGCAGTTTATCGATGGCAGATTACAATGAGCAGTTCTTC; cdr3_aa: CASSLSMADYNEQFF
d_call: TRBD2; clone_size: NA; v_call: TRBV4-1; j_call: TRBJ2-3; cdr3_nt: TGCGCCAGCAGCCAAGAAGGACTAGCGGGAGATACGCAGTATTTT; cdr3_aa: CASSQEGLAGDTQYF
d_call: TRBD1; clone_size: few; v_call: TRBV29-1; j_call: TRBJ2-7; cdr3_nt: TGCAGCGGATTCACAGGGGAGTACGAGCAGTACTTC; cdr3_aa: CSGFTGEYEQYF
d_call: TRBD2; clone_size: NA; v_call: TRBV9; j_call: TRBJ2-7; cdr3_nt: TGTGCCAGCAGCCCATCTAGCGGGAGAGACTACGAGCAGTACTTC; cdr3_aa: CASSPSSGRDYEQYF
d_call: NA; clone_size: NA; v_call: TRBV20-1; j_call: TRBJ2-3; cdr3_nt: TGCAGTGCTACGACTTGGAGAACTAGCACAGATACGCAGTATTTT; cdr3_aa: CSATTWRTSTDTQYF
d_call: NA; clone_size: NA; v_call: TRBV12-3/TRBV12-4; j_call: TRBJ2-2; cdr3_nt: TGTGCCAGCAGTACTTACGGCCGGACAGCCCACACCGGGGAGCTGTTTTTT; cdr3_aa: CASSTYGRTAHTGELFF
d_call: NA; clone_size: once; v_call: TRBV28; j_call: TRBJ1-3; cdr3_nt: TGTGCCAGCAGGGTCGTGGCGACTGGAAACACCATATATTTT; cdr3_aa: CASRVVATGNTIYF
d_call: NA; clone_size: NA; v_call: TRBV5-6; j_call: TRBJ1-2; cdr3_nt: TGTGCCAGCAGCTTTAGTCAGGTCTACTATGGCTACACCTTC; cdr3_aa: CASSFSQVYYGYTF
d_call: NA; clone_size: NA; v_call: TRBV5-1; j_call: TRBJ2-7; cdr3_nt: TGCGCCAGCAGCTTGTACAGGACAGCAAACTACGAGCAGTACTTC; cdr3_aa: CASSLYRTANYEQYF
d_call: NA; clone_size: few; v_call: TRBV29-1; j_call: TRBJ2-1; cdr3_nt: TGCAGCGTGACGGGAGACAGTGCTGAGCAGTTCTTC; cdr3_aa: CSVTGDSAEQFF
d_call: NA; clone_size: many; v_call: TRBV4-3; j_call: TRBJ2-7; cdr3_nt: TGCGCCAGCAGCCAAGATCTCGGCTCCTACGAGCAGTACTTC; cdr3_aa: CASSQDLGSYEQYF
d_call: NA; clone_size: few; v_call: TRBV6-2/TRBV6-3; j_call: TRBJ2-3; cdr3_nt: TGTGCCAGCAGTTTCCCGGGGCCAGATACGCAGTATTTT; cdr3_aa: CASSFPGPDTQYF
d_call: TRBD1; clone_size: NA; v_call: TRBV12-3/TRBV12-4; j_call: TRBJ2-1; cdr3_nt: TGTGCCAGCAGTAGCTTACGGGACAGGGGTTTTTACAATGAGCAGTTCTTC; cdr3_aa: CASSSLRDRGFYNEQFF
d_call: TRBD2; clone_size: few; v_call: TRBV12-3/TRBV12-4; j_call: TRBJ2-1; cdr3_nt: TGTGCCAGCAGTCAAACCCTAGCGGGAGGGCCCTACAATGAGCAGTTCTTC; cdr3_aa: CASSQTLAGGPYNEQFF
d_call: NA; clone_size: few; v_call: TRBV29-1; j_call: TRBJ2-4; cdr3_nt: TGCAGCGTGTGGACCTTAGGGGACATTCAGTACTTC; cdr3_aa: CSVWTLGDIQYF
d_call: TRBD2; clone_size: NA; v_call: TRBV29-1; j_call: TRBJ2-7; cdr3_nt: TGCAGCGTTGAAGAGGGGACTAGCGACTCCTACGAGCAGTACTTC; cdr3_aa: CSVEEGTSDSYEQYF
d_call: NA; clone_size: NA; v_call: TRBV20-1; j_call: TRBJ2-1; cdr3_nt: TGCAGTGCTAGACCGCTGGGGCTTGGTGAGCAGTTCTTC; cdr3_aa: CSARPLGLGEQFF
d_call: NA; clone_size: NA; v_call: TRBV6-4; j_call: TRBJ2-1; cdr3_nt: TGTGCCAGCAAGTCCGAGGGACTCCCCTACAATGAGCAGTTCTTC; cdr3_aa: CASKSEGLPYNEQFF
d_call: NA; clone_size: NA; v_call: TRBV7-2; j_call: TRBJ2-7; cdr3_nt: TGTGCCAGCAGCCCTGGACTATTCCCCTACGAGCAGTACTTC; cdr3_aa: CASSPGLFPYEQYF
d_call: NA; clone_size: few; v_call: TRBV20-1; j_call: TRBJ1-2; cdr3_nt: TGCAGTGCCGCGGGGGGGGTCGACGGCTACACCTTC; cdr3_aa: CSAAGGVDGYTF
d_call: NA; clone_size: NA; v_call: TRBV6-2/TRBV6-3; j_call: TRBJ2-7; cdr3_nt: TGTGCCAGCAATTCAAGGGGGGACGAGCAGTACTTC; cdr3_aa: CASNSRGDEQYF
d_call: NA; clone_size: NA; v_call: TRBV24-1; j_call: TRBJ1-4; cdr3_nt: TGTGCCACCAGTGATTTGCAAGGAAAACTGTTTTTT; cdr3_aa: CATSDLQGKLFF